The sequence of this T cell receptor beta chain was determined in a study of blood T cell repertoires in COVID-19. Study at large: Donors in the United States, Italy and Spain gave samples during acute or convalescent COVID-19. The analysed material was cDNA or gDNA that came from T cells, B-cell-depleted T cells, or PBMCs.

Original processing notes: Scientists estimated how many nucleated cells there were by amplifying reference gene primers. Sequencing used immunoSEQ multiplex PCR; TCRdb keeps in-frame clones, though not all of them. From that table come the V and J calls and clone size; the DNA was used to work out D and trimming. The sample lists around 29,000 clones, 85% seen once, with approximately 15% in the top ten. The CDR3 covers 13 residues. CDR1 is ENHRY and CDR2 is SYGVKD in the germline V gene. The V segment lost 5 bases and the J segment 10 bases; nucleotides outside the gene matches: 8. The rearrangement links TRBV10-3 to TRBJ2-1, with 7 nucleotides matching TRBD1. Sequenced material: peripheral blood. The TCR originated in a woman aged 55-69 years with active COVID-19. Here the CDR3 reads CAISLQGRREQFF. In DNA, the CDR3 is TGTGCCATCAGTCTACAGGGGAGAAGGGAGCAGTTCTTC.